This is a list of T cell receptor beta chains from one sample in a study of cytomegalovirus exposure and HLA in healthy donors. The assay was immunoSEQ multiplex PCR, and TCRdb's table has in-frame clones only and misses some. The data contain some 150,000 clones, roughly 72% of them seen just once; the ten biggest clones take up 2% to 2.5%. Sequenced input: PBMCs. The receptors stem from a middle-aged man in good health and CMV-seronegative. CDR3s include the opening cysteine and the closing phenylalanine or tryptophan. Each record gives: J gene, V gene, clone size, D gene, CDR3 protein, CDR3 DNA. A D gene is named only where the DNA matches it firmly. Size is omitted from some rows. Given values are once, few, many or a class for expanded clones.

TRBJ2-7	TRBV4-3	few	NA	CASSQDFAYEQYF	TGCGCCAGCAGCCAAGATTTCGCGTACGAGCAGTACTTC
TRBJ1-5	TRBV6-1	NA	TRBD1	CASSADRGWIQPQHF	TGTGCCAGCAGTGCGGACAGGGGTTGGATTCAGCCCCAGCATTTT
TRBJ1-5	TRBV4-3	NA	TRBD1	CASSQEGTGDQPQHF	TGCGCCAGCAGCCAAGAAGGGACAGGGGATCAGCCCCAGCATTTT
TRBJ2-1	TRBV19	NA	TRBD2	CASSIPGLAAYNEQFF	TGTGCCAGTAGTATACCCGGACTAGCGGCCTACAATGAGCAGTTCTTC
TRBJ2-2	TRBV18	NA	TRBD1	CASSLGTGSYANTGELFF	TGTGCCAGCTCACTGGGGACAGGCAGCTATGCGAACACCGGGGAGCTGTTTTTT
TRBJ2-1	TRBV14	NA	NA	CASSQQGGYNEQFF	TGTGCCAGCAGCCAACAGGGGGGTTACAATGAGCAGTTCTTC
TRBJ2-3	TRBV7-2	NA	NA	CASSSRTTSTDTQYF	TGTGCCAGCAGCTCCAGAACGACAAGCACAGATACGCAGTATTTT
TRBJ1-4	TRBV11-2	NA	NA	CASSLVGRGRRATNEKLFF	TGTGCCAGCAGCTTAGTTGGTCGTGGCAGGCGAGCAACTAATGAAAAACTGTTTTTT
TRBJ2-7	TRBV27	NA	NA	CASRPRGSSYEQYF	TGTGCCAGCAGGCCCAGGGGCAGTAGCTACGAGCAGTACTTC
TRBJ2-1	TRBV25-1	NA	NA	CASSGYREQFF	TGTGCCAGCAGTGGTTACAGGGAGCAGTTCTTC
TRBJ2-7	TRBV7-2	NA	TRBD1	CASSQQGGKAYEQYF	TGTGCCAGCAGCCAACAAGGGGGCAAGGCCTACGAGCAGTACTTC
TRBJ2-1	TRBV2	NA	NA	CASRTDGSSYNEQFF	TGTGCCAGCAGAACGGACGGGAGCTCCTACAATGAGCAGTTCTTC
TRBJ1-4	TRBV7-9	NA	TRBD1	CASSLSSQGASEKLFF	TGTGCCAGCAGCTTAAGTTCACAGGGGGCAAGTGAAAAACTGTTTTTT
TRBJ2-7	TRBV6-6	NA	TRBD2	CASSWRTSGISYEQYF	TGTGCCAGCAGTTGGCGGACTAGCGGGATTAGCTACGAGCAGTACTTC
TRBJ1-1	TRBV27	NA	NA	CASSKTGNTEAFF	TGTGCCAGCAGCAAGACAGGAAACACTGAAGCTTTCTTT
TRBJ2-7	TRBV2	few	NA	CASSEFRTAGSYEQYF	TGTGCCAGCAGTGAATTCCGGACAGCCGGCTCCTACGAGCAGTACTTC
TRBJ1-1	TRBV19	NA	NA	CASSPIRQGIRNTEAFF	TGTGCCAGTAGTCCAATCCGGCAGGGTATTAGGAACACTGAAGCTTTCTTT
TRBJ2-5	TRBV7-9	NA	NA	CASSFRRSTGRQETQYF	TGTGCCAGCAGCTTTCGTAGGTCGACAGGACGTCAAGAGACCCAGTACTTC
TRBJ2-5	TRBV4-1	NA	TRBD2	CASSQDPGLAETQYF	TGCGCCAGCAGCCAAGACCCGGGACTAGCTGAGACCCAGTACTTC
TRBJ2-5	TRBV7-2	few	NA	CASSRGPAFAPETQYF	TGTGCCAGCAGCCGAGGGCCAGCGTTCGCCCCAGAGACCCAGTACTTC
TRBJ2-7	TRBV5-1	NA	TRBD1	CASSYGQGNIPEEQYF	TGCGCCAGCAGTTATGGACAGGGAAATATACCCGAGGAGCAGTACTTC
TRBJ2-7	TRBV10-3	NA	TRBD2	CAISAGTSGYEQYF	TGTGCCATCAGTGCCGGGACTAGCGGCTACGAGCAGTACTTC
TRBJ1-1	TRBV5-4	NA	NA	CASSSRPNRYTEAFF	TGTGCCAGCAGCTCCCGACCCAACAGGTACACTGAAGCTTTCTTT
TRBJ2-7	TRBV19	NA	TRBD1	CASRDNRGTGPSSYEQYF	TGTGCCAGTAGAGATAACCGAGGGACAGGGCCAAGCTCCTACGAGCAGTACTTC
TRBJ2-3	TRBV28	NA	TRBD1	CASRNPGGASTDTQYF	TGTGCCAGCAGGAACCCAGGGGGCGCAAGCACAGATACGCAGTATTTT
TRBJ2-1	TRBV15	few	TRBD2	CATSVRTSGRTNEQFF	TGTGCCACCAGCGTCCGGACTAGCGGGAGGACTAATGAGCAGTTCTTC
TRBJ1-5	TRBV28	few	TRBD1	CASDRQGLSNQPQHF	TGTGCCAGTGATAGACAGGGGCTAAGCAATCAGCCCCAGCATTTT
TRBJ1-1	TRBV7-9	NA	TRBD1	CASSARDRGGTEAFF	TGTGCCAGCAGCGCCCGGGACAGGGGAGGGACTGAAGCTTTCTTT
TRBJ1-2	TRBV9	NA	NA	CASSVGGAGYGYTF	TGTGCCAGCAGCGTAGGAGGGGCGGGGTATGGCTACACCTTC
TRBJ2-3	TRBV19	few	TRBD2	CASSIAAGAADTQYF	TGTGCCAGTAGTATAGCAGCGGGGGCTGCGGATACGCAGTATTTT
TRBJ1-2	TRBV23-1	NA	TRBD1	CASSQHGTGQTNYGYTF	TGCGCCAGCAGTCAGCACGGCACGGGACAGACAAACTATGGCTACACCTTC
TRBJ2-1	TRBV1	NA	NA	CTSSKRANSYNEQFF	TGCACCAGCAGCAAGCGGGCAAACTCCTACAATGAGCAGTTCTTC
TRBJ2-1	TRBV5-1	NA	NA	CASSAVTTNEQFF	TGCGCCAGCAGCGCCGTAACTACGAATGAGCAGTTCTTC
TRBJ2-7	TRBV28	NA	NA	CASSLFGRGSYEQYF	TGTGCCAGCAGTTTATTCGGCCGGGGATCCTACGAGCAGTACTTC
TRBJ1-6	TRBV5-1	NA	NA	CASSLDGGELGSPLHF	TGCGCCAGCAGCTTGGACGGGGGGGAGCTTGGATCACCCCTCCACTTT